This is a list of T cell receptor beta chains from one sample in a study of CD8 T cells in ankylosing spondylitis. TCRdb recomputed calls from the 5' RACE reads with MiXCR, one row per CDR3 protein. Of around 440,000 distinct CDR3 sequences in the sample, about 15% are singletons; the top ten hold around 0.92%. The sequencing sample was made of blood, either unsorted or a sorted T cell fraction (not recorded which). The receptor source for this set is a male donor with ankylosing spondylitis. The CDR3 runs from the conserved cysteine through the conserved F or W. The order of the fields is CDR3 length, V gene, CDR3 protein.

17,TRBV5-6,CASSFGSRGQGNNEQFF
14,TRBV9,CASSEGLAGYEQYF
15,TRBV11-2,CASSRPGLAIETQYF
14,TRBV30,CAWGRGTVNTEAFF
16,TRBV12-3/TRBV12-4,CASSLGPQGAGQPQPF
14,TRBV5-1,CASSRQEGNYGYTF
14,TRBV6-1,CASRSTGVSYGYTF
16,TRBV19,CASSSLGSWESYEQYF
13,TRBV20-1,CSAAYRERVAAFF
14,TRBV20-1,CSANPRGRAYEQYF
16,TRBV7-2,CASSLALASGTDTQYF
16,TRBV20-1,CSARDLEAEEYNEQFF
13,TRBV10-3,CAMGRDPDTEAFF
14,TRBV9,CASSRSGIAYEQYF
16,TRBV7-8,CASSSSVGIYKNIQYF
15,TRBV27,CASSLRRGGLNEQFF